This T cell receptor beta chain was recovered during a study of tumor-infiltrating lymphocytes in primary liver carcinoma. The study's findings and limits: Tumors and blood were compared for top-250-clone fraction, and tumors had the significantly higher value (p = 0.039). The study found tumor-adjacent and tumor-blood pairs overlapped less than tumor region pairs.

The table lists this clonotype with a few counts. What it binds is unknown. At one of its ends the junction is not consistent with the germline gene, which may arise from a read error. Germline V gene lookup returns CDR1 SGHAT and CDR2 FQNNGV. The CDR3 is made up of 15 amino acids. A primer in the constant region served to generate TCR beta cDNA from around 500 ng of total RNA. Slightly modified ARM-PCR with three nested multiplex PCR rounds yielded TCR beta libraries. In the first two PCR rounds, TRBV1-TRBV30 forward primers were paired with a C-beta reverse primer, and each round lasted nine to ten cycles. MiXCR was run by TCRdb on the multiplex PCR reads, yielding one entry per CDR3 protein. The data show about 180,000 distinct CDR3 sequences, roughly 60% seen once. Germline DNA was also extracted, with blood RNA taken from unsorted whole blood. HBV chronically infected the treatment-naive patients.

The receptor was derived from a man aged 35 to 55 with primary liver carcinoma and hepatitis B virus infection. Sample: peripheral blood. The chain recombines TRBV11-2 with TRBJ2-3; D tentatively fits TRBD1 or TRBD2 (5 bases each). CDR3 in amino acids: CTSSLVRGVGDTQYF. The CDR3 nucleotides read TGTACCAGCAGCTTAGTTAGAGGGGTGGGAGATACGCAGTATTTT.